Listed here are 22 T cell receptor beta chains from one sample, sequenced in a study of shared clonotypes between healthy human individuals (dated by TCRdb to about 2020). Libraries came from the immunoSEQ multiplex PCR assay. Held by TCRdb, this immuneACCESS table contains in-frame sequences only and omits some clones. Under half of the omission traces to an unresolved V gene where checked; the cause of the rest is unknown. The sample table shows about 2.1 million clones, and around 95% are seen once. The biggest ten clones account for approximately 1.6% of the sample. For the CD8 naive samples, CD45RO-negative cells were positively selected for CCR7, yielding a CD45RA+CCR7+ population from which TemRA cells were excluded. Sample: naive CD8+ T cells from PBMCs. The cell subset or site label, read with the paper, signifies: CD45RA+CCR7+. Every receptor here comes from a man younger than 35 in good health. Some clones in this sample may be carry-over from other donors' samples.

V is TRBV10-3 and J is TRBJ2-3, with D perhaps matching TRBD2 (5 bases). Between the trimmed V and J ends, which lost 5 bases and 4 bases, there was a span of 16 bases. This CDR3 contains 15 residues. Germline-derived CDR1 and CDR2 are ENHRY and SYGVKD. The CDR3 loop reads CAISPLESNADTQYF. CDR3 sequence (DNA): TGTGCCATCAGTCCACTAGAGTCTAACGCAGATACGCAGTATTTT.

The chain employs TRBV5-1 and TRBJ1-2; TRBD1 agrees at 11 bases. In germline, CDR1 is SGHRS, CDR2 YFSETQ. The V gene end was trimmed by 5 bases and the J gene end by 3 bases; junction bases not matched to a gene: 3. This CDR3 has 14 residues. The CDR3 DNA reads as TGCGCCAGCAGAGGACAGGGGGCAGACTATGGCTACACCTTC. Translated: CASRGQGADYGYTF.

The CDR3 coding sequence is TGTGCCAGCAGTTTGTTAGTTAGGAGAGACCCCAAGGTGGGCACTGAAGCTTTCTTT. Translated: CASSLLVRRDPKVGTEAFF. The chain recombines TRBV28 with TRBJ1-1; no clear D gene. CDR3 length equals 19 residues. V gave up 3 bases and J gave up 4 bases, with 27 bases separating them. Germline CDR1 MDHEN, CDR2 SYDVKM.

The CDR3 protein is CASSSSPPGQGNTEAFF. The CDR3 DNA reads TGTGCCAGCAGCTCCAGCCCTCCGGGACAGGGAAACACTGAAGCTTTCTTT. This chain connects TRBV11-3 to TRBJ1-1, with 9 bases identical to TRBD1. The CDR3 loop spans 17 amino acids. Germline CDR1 is SGHNT and CDR2 is YENEEA. The ends lost 4 bases at V and 2 bases at J; junction bases unmatched: 11. Based on the CDR3 plus reference TRBV11-3 and TRBJ1-1, the full variable domain is EAGVVQSPRYKIIEKKQPVAFWCNPISGHNTLYWYLQNLGQGPELLIRYENEEAVDDSQLPKDRFSAERLKGVDSTLKIQPAELGDSAVYLCASSSSPPGQGNTEAFFGQGTRLTVV.

This rearrangement joins TRBV7-9 to TRBJ2-3, with a tentative D call TRBD1 (5 bases). Germline V lookup: CDR1 SEHNR, CDR2 FQNEAQ (reference sequence). Trimming took off 5 bases at V and 4 bases at J, with 16 bases between the two ends. There are 15 residues in the CDR3. The CDR3 region has the DNA TGTGCCAGCAGCCCCAGGGTGTTCGGCTCAGATACGCAGTATTTT. Amino acids: CASSPRVFGSDTQYF.

CDR3: CASSIRDGANTGELFF. Here the CDR3 DNA reads TGTGCCAGCAGCATCCGGGACGGCGCGAACACCGGGGAGCTGTTTTTT. This rearrangement joins TRBV13 to TRBJ2-2; D may correspond to TRBD1 or TRBD2 (5 bases each). CDR1 and CDR2 from the germline V gene are PRHDT and FYEKMQ (reference sequence). V shed 5 bases and J shed 0 bases, with 13 bases lying between them. The CDR3 has 16 residues.

The chain joins TRBV5-4 to TRBJ2-3; maybe TRBD1 (5 bases). The CDR3 runs to 15 residues. The ends were cut back, 0 bases at V and 2 bases at J, with 10 bases in the middle. Germline V gives CDR1 SGHNT, CDR2 YYREEE (reference sequence). The CDR3 coding sequence is TGTGCCAGCAGCTTGGTAGGGGCGCCCACAGATACGCAGTATTTT. It yields the protein CASSLVGAPTDTQYF.

The rearrangement uses TRBV7-2 and TRBJ2-2; D possibly uses TRBD1 or TRBD2 (6 bases each). Trimming removed 6 bases at V and 0 bases at J, with 14 bases between. This CDR3 region has 16 residues. Germline loops: CDR1 SGHTA, CDR2 FQGNSA. Here the CDR3 DNA reads TGTGCCAGCAGGTCGCGGGACACCGCGAACACCGGGGAGCTGTTTTTT. This codes for CASRSRDTANTGELFF.

The chain couples TRBV15 to TRBJ1-1; the D gene is possibly TRBD1 (5 bases). V was pared by 6 bases and J by 5 bases, with 13 bases between. This CDR3 comprises 13 residues. Germline V gene lookup returns CDR1 LNHNV and CDR2 YYDKDF (reference sequence). CDR3 loop: CATREPWGTEAFF. CDR3 coding DNA: TGTGCCACCAGGGAGCCTTGGGGGACTGAAGCTTTCTTT. Supplemented by reference TRBV15 and TRBJ1-1, the full variable domain reads DAMVIQNPRYQVTQFGKPVTLSCSQTLNHNVMYWYQQKSSQAPKLLFHYYDKDFNNEADTPDNFQSRRPNTSFCFLDIRSPGLGDTAMYLCATREPWGTEAFFGQGTRLTVV.

The chain links TRBV14 to TRBJ2-7; 9 nucleotides match TRBD1. Looked up from germline, CDR1 is SGHDN and CDR2 is FVKESK. There are 15 residues in the CDR3. Trimming took 4 bases from V and 5 from J; bases not matched to a gene: 9. The DNA of the CDR3 is TGTGCCAGCAGCCGACGACAGGGGGTGATGGACGAGCAGTACTTC. Encoded protein: CASSRRQGVMDEQYF.

The chain carries TRBV7-9 and TRBJ2-1; D not resolved. The germline gives CDR1 SEHNR, CDR2 FQNEAQ (reference sequence). This CDR3 is 14 amino acids long. The V end was cut by 4 bases, the J end by 3 bases, with 10 bases between. The CDR3 reads CASSYLGGYNEQFF. In nucleotides, the CDR3 is TGTGCCAGCAGCTACCTGGGTGGCTACAATGAGCAGTTCTTC. The full variable domain, its missing parts supplied by reference TRBV7-9 and TRBJ2-1, is DTGVSQNPRHKITKRGQNVTFRCDPISEHNRLYWYRQTLGQGPEFLTYFQNEAQLEKSRLLSDRFSAERPKGSFSTLEIQRTEQGDSAMYLCASSYLGGYNEQFFGPGTRLTVL.

The chain uses TRBV9 and TRBJ1-3; D is unresolved. Trimming stripped 7 bases from V and 0 bases from J, with 17 bases between. The CDR3 consists of 16 residues. Germline V lookup: CDR1 SGDLS, CDR2 YYNGEE. CDR3 amino acids: CASGTPSSHSGNTIYF. CDR3 nucleotides: TGTGCCAGCGGAACACCCAGTTCCCACTCTGGAAACACCATATATTTT.

The genes are TRBV7-9 and TRBJ1-4; TRBD1 might be the D (6 bases). The V end lost 6 bases, the J end lost 7 bases, and 12 bases lay between the germline ends. The CDR3 runs 13 residues. Germline loops: CDR1 SEHNR, CDR2 FQNEAQ (reference sequence). In nucleotides, the CDR3 is TGTGCCAGCAGAAAGGGGGGGCTTGAAAAACTGTTTTTT. Its translation is CASRKGGLEKLFF.

The chain uses TRBV27 and TRBJ2-5; 8 nucleotides agree with TRBD1. The germline CDR1 and CDR2 sequences are MNHEY and SMNVEV (reference sequence). Germline trimming cut 11 bases from V and 5 bases from J; bases unmatched to any gene: 4. This CDR3 has 11 residues. Written as DNA, the CDR3 is TGTGCCTCACAGGGGGAGGAGACCCAGTACTTC. This translates into CASQGEETQYF.

The chain recombines TRBV9 with TRBJ2-7; TRBD1 might be the D (6 bases). This CDR3 region has 15 residues. V lost 4 bases to trimming and J lost 2 bases, with 16 bases between them. The germline V gene encodes CDR1 SGDLS and CDR2 YYNGEE. The CDR3 here is CASSSSGTPTYEQYF. The CDR3 bases are TGTGCCAGCAGCTCATCCGGGACACCTACCTACGAGCAGTACTTC.

CDR3 amino acids: CASSQEYGQGGFYEQYF. CDR3 DNA sequence: TGCGCCAGCAGCCAAGAGTACGGACAGGGCGGGTTCTACGAGCAGTACTTC. The V and J genes are TRBV4-3 and TRBJ2-7, with TRBD1 matching 8 bases. The CDR3 extends over 17 amino acids. Germline-derived CDR1 and CDR2 are LGHNA and YSLEER. V gave up 0 bases and J gave up 3 bases; unmatched junction bases: 10.

The chain uses TRBV6-5 and TRBJ2-2; D is unclear. V lost 1 base to trimming and J lost 5 bases, with 11 bases between them. This CDR3 is 15 amino acids long. The V gene's germline CDR1 is MNHEY and CDR2 SVGAGI. The CDR3 loop reads CASSYLALSTGELFF. The CDR3 region has the DNA TGTGCCAGCAGTTACTTGGCGCTAAGTACCGGGGAGCTGTTTTTT.

The chain carries TRBV13 and TRBJ2-1; no firm D call. The CDR3 loop spans 17 amino acids. Germline values: CDR1 PRHDT, CDR2 FYEKMQ (reference sequence). The V gene lost 4 bases and the J gene lost 0 bases, with 16 bases spanning the gap. The DNA for the CDR3 is TGTGCCAGCAGCTCGATGGTGCCACCAAGCTCCTACAATGAGCAGTTCTTC. Its protein product is CASSSMVPPSSYNEQFF.

This chain uses TRBV13 with TRBJ2-5, with D maybe TRBD2 (6 bases). With the DNA end fitting TRBJ2-7 better, the J assignment may be wrong. Germline CDR1 is PRHDT and CDR2 is FYEKMQ (reference sequence). The CDR3 loop spans 14 amino acids. In nucleotides, the CDR3 is TGTGCCAGCAGCTTGGGGACGGGAGCCTACGAGCAGTACTTC. The encoded protein is CASSLGTGAYEQYF.

The chain couples TRBV28 to TRBJ2-5, with D unresolved. Germline lookup yields CDR1 MDHEN and CDR2 SYDVKM. The CDR3 contains 13 residues. The V and J ends lost 5 bases and 0 bases respectively, with 7 bases between them. The CDR3 loop reads CASSPPDQETQYF. The CDR3, as DNA: TGTGCCAGCAGTCCTCCGGACCAAGAGACCCAGTACTTC.

V usage is TRBV7-9 and J usage is TRBJ1-2; no reliable D call. Germline-derived CDR1 and CDR2 are SEHNR and FQNEAQ (reference sequence). V lost 2 bases, J lost 11 bases, and 15 bases lay in between. The CDR3 length is 13 residues. The CDR3 nucleotides read TGTGCCAGCAGCTTAAAGGGAAAGGCGGGTTACACCTTC. It codes for CASSLKGKAGYTF. The full variable domain, its missing parts supplied by reference TRBV7-9 and TRBJ1-2, is DTGVSQNPRHKITKRGQNVTFRCDPISEHNRLYWYRQTLGQGPEFLTYFQNEAQLEKSRLLSDRFSAERPKGSFSTLEIQRTEQGDSAMYLCASSLKGKAGYTFGSGTRLTVV.

The V call is TRBV6-6, the J call TRBJ2-7; tentative D call: TRBD1 (5 bases). This CDR3 spans 16 amino acids. From germline, CDR1 is MNHNY and CDR2 SVGAGI (reference sequence). V lost 2 bases, J lost 3 bases, and 17 bases lay in between. CDR3 bases: TGTGCCAGCAGTTACCAACGTCAGGGTCAATTCTACGAGCAGTACTTC. Its protein product is CASSYQRQGQFYEQYF.